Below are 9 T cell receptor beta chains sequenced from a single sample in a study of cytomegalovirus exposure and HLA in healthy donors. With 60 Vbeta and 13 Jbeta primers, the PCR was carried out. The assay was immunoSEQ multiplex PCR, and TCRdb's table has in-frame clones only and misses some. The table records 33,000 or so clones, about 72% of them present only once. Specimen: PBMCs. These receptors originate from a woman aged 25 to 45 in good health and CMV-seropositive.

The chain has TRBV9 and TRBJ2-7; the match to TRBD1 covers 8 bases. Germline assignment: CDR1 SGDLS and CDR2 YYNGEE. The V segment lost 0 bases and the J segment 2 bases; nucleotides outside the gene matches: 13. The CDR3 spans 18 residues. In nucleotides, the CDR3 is TGTGCCAGCAGCGTAGAGCCCTCCTCGGGACAGGAAGCCTACGAGCAGTACTTC. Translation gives CASSVEPSSGQEAYEQYF.

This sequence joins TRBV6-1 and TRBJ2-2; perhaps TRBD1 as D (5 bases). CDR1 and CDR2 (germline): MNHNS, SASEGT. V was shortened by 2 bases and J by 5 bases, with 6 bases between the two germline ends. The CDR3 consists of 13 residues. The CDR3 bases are TGTGCCAGCAGTGAACAGGGTACCGGGGAGCTGTTTTTT. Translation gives CASSEQGTGELFF.

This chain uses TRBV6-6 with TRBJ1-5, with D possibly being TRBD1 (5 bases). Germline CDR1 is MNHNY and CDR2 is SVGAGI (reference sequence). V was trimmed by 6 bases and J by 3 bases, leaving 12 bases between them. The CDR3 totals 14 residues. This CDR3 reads CASSLETDNQPQHF. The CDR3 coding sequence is TGTGCCAGCAGCCTCGAGACAGACAATCAGCCCCAGCATTTT.

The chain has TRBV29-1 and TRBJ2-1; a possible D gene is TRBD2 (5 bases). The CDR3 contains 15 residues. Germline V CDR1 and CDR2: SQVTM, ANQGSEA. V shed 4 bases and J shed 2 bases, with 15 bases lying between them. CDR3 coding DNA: TGCAGCGTTGCCCTAGCCCATAGCCCCTACAATGAGCAGTTCTTC. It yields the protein CSVALAHSPYNEQFF.

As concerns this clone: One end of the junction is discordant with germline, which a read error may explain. The CDR3 here is CASRLTTEPNYGYPF. The CDR3 DNA reads TGCGCCAGCAGGCTGACGACGGAACCGAACTATGGCTACCCCTTC. The V call is TRBV5-1, the J call TRBJ1-2; D call uncertain. From germline, CDR1 is SGHRS and CDR2 YFSETQ. This CDR3 is 15 amino acids long.

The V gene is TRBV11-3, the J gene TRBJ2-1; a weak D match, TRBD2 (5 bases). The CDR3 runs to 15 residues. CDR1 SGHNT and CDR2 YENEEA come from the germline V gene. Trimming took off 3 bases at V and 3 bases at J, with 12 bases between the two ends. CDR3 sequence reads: CASSLESGRYNEQFF. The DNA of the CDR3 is TGTGCCAGCAGCTTGGAAAGCGGACGCTACAATGAGCAGTTCTTC.

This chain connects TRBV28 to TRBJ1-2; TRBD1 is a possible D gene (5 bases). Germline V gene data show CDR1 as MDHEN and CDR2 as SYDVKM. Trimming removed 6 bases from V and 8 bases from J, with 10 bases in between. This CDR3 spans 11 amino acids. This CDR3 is CASRGVGGYTF. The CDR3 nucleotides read TGTGCCAGCAGAGGGGTAGGGGGCTACACCTTC.

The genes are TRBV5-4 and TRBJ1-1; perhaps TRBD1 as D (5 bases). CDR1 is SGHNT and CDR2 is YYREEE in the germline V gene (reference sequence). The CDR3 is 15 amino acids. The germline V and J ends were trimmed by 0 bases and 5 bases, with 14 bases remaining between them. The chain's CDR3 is CASSLASTGDTEAFF. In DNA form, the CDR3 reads TGTGCCAGCAGCTTGGCCAGCACGGGGGATACTGAAGCTTTCTTT.

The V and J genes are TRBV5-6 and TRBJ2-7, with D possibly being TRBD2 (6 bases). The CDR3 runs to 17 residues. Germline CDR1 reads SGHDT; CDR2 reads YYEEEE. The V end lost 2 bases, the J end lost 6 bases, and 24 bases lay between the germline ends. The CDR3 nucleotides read TGTGCCAGCAGCTTTACGGGAGACGGCAGGCTAAGGGGCGAGCAGTACTTC. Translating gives CASSFTGDGRLRGEQYF.